The 2 T cell receptor beta chains reported below all come from one sample, sequenced in a study. TCRdb fed the 5' RACE reads into MiXCR, producing one record per CDR3 protein. The profile shows about 4,800 distinct CDR3 sequences, about 69% of them singletons. Cells sorted as Tregs were CD4+, CD25+ and CD127-/low. The sequencing sample was made of Tregs sorted from blood. The receptors come from a female donor with breast cancer.

Only a few counts were recorded for this clonotype. The chain combines TRBV5-1 with TRBJ2-7, with 9 bases lining up with TRBD1. CDR3 length equals 17 residues. With 3 bases clipped from V and 2 bases from J, the junction kept 12 bases outside the gene matches. Per germline, CDR1 SGHRS and CDR2 YFSETQ. The CDR3: CASSSSRDRDGTYEQYF. Here the CDR3 DNA reads TGCGCCAGCAGCTCGTCCCGGGACAGGGACGGGACCTACGAGCAGTACTTC. The whole variable domain, filled in from reference TRBV5-1 and TRBJ2-7, reads KAGVTQTPRYLIKTRGQQVTLSCSPISGHRSVSWYQQTPGQGLQFLFEYFSETQRNKGNFPGRFSGRQFSNSRSEMNVSTLELGDSALYLCASSSSRDRDGTYEQYFGPGTRLTVT.

The gene calls are TRBV6-5 and TRBJ2-7; perhaps TRBD1 as D (6 bases). In germline, CDR1 is MNHEY, CDR2 SVGAGI. This CDR3 has 15 amino acids. The V end was cut by 6 bases, the J end by 1 base, with 16 bases between. CDR3 in DNA: TGTGCCAGCAGCTTAAGACAGGACCCTTCCTACGAGCAGTACTTC. It translates to CASSLRQDPSYEQYF.